The 10 T cell receptor beta chains listed next were all sequenced from one sample in a study of blood T cell repertoires in COVID-19. Assay: immunoSEQ multiplex PCR; the TCRdb copy retains only in-frame clones and omits some. The sample includes roughly 220,000 clones, 80% of them seen just once. Sequencing was carried out using PBMCs or T cells enriched from blood (not recorded which). The receptor source for this set is a man in his thirties or forties with acute COVID-19.

The chain uses TRBV6-5 and TRBJ1-4, with D tentatively TRBD1 (5 bases). Trimming took 6 bases from V and 3 from J, leaving 8 bases between them. The CDR3 contains 13 residues. Germline CDR1 MNHEY, CDR2 SVGAGI. The CDR3 loop reads CASRGGPNEKLFF. CDR3 sequence (DNA): TGTGCCAGCAGGGGGGGACCTAATGAAAAACTGTTTTTT.

CDR3 DNA: TGTGCCATCAGTGAGAGAGGGGGCGTAGATACGCAGTATTTT. It codes for CAISERGGVDTQYF. The chain uses TRBV10-3 and TRBJ2-3; 7 bases match TRBD1. The CDR3 consists of 14 residues. V shed 2 bases, J shed 5 bases, and the junction held 4 bases outside the gene matches. Germline assignment: CDR1 ENHRY and CDR2 SYGVKD.

The chain combines TRBV30 with TRBJ2-7; no clear D gene. Between the trimmed V and J ends, which lost 2 bases and 0 bases, there was a span of 14 bases. The CDR3 totals 15 residues. Germline CDR1 GTSNPN, CDR2 SVGIG (reference sequence). The CDR3 loop is CAWSPPWATSYEQYF. CDR3 DNA sequence: TGTGCCTGGAGTCCGCCCTGGGCCACCTCCTACGAGCAGTACTTC.

V usage is TRBV27 and J usage is TRBJ1-1, with TRBD1 matching over 7 bases. V lost 5 bases to trimming and J lost 8 bases; unmatched junction nucleotides: 8. The germline CDR1 and CDR2 sequences are MNHEY and SMNVEV (reference sequence). This CDR3 contains 13 residues. The CDR3 DNA sequence: TGTGCCAGCAGTCTGGGGACAGCTGGGGAAGCTTTCTTT. Translated: CASSLGTAGEAFF.

V gene TRBV6-5 combines with J gene TRBJ2-3, with D possibly TRBD1 on 6 matching bases. CDR3 length: 14 amino acids. V gave up 8 bases and J gave up 2 bases, with 14 bases separating them. The germline CDR1 and CDR2 sequences are MNHEY and SVGAGI. CDR3 amino acids: CASDPTGVTDTQYF. DNA for the CDR3: TGTGCCAGCGATCCGACAGGAGTCACAGATACGCAGTATTTT.

The rearrangement uses TRBV29-1 and TRBJ1-2; 12 nucleotides match TRBD1. In germline, CDR1 is SQVTM, CDR2 ANQGSEA. The CDR3 totals 14 residues. V shed 6 bases, J shed 4 bases, and the junction held 6 bases outside the gene matches. The CDR3: CSVYGTGGLYGYTF. The CDR3 DNA reads TGCAGCGTCTATGGGACAGGGGGCCTCTATGGCTACACCTTC.

V gene TRBV7-3 combines with J gene TRBJ1-1, with D uncertain. V shed 6 bases and J shed 5 bases, with 16 bases lying between them. CDR3 length: 14 residues. The V gene's germline CDR1 is SGHTA and CDR2 FQGTGA. The CDR3 sequence: CASSFGPTGTEAFF. The CDR3 DNA reads TGTGCCAGCAGTTTCGGACCGACGGGGACTGAAGCTTTCTTT.

The chain employs TRBV29-1 and TRBJ2-3; 7 bases align to TRBD2. The CDR3 length is 12 residues. J lost 14 bases, V lost 1 base, and 9 bases had no gene match. CDR1 and CDR2 (germline): SQVTM, ANQGSEA. The CDR3 spells CSVEVAGEGPYF. The CDR3 nucleotides read TGCAGCGTTGAAGTCGCGGGGGAAGGGCCGTATTTT.

The rearrangement links TRBV28 to TRBJ1-5; weak D call: TRBD1 (5 bases). The CDR3 length is 12 residues. V gave up 5 bases and J gave up 7 bases, with 9 bases separating them. From germline, CDR1 is MDHEN and CDR2 SYDVKM. CDR3 region: CASSGKGQPQHF. DNA for the CDR3: TGTGCCAGCAGTGGTAAGGGGCAGCCCCAGCATTTT.

The chain combines TRBV3-1 (or the pseudogene TRBV3-2) with TRBJ2-1; maybe TRBD1 (5 bases). Trimming shortened V by 1 base and J by 3 bases, and 16 bases separated the two germline ends. The CDR3 is 17 amino acids. The V gene's germline CDR1 is LGHDT and CDR2 YNNKEL (reference sequence). CDR3 in DNA: TGTGCCAGCAGCCAAGTCGGTGGCAGGGTCCACTACAATGAGCAGTTCTTC. Translated: CASSQVGGRVHYNEQFF.